Listed below are T cell receptor beta chains from one sample, sequenced in a study of post-analysis software for immune sequencing data. A single record per CDR3 protein comes from TCRdb applying MiXCR to the PCR reads. In the table there are hundreds of thousands of distinct CDR3 sequences, about 53% of which are singletons. The material sequenced was blood. The origin of the receptors is a girl between 10 and 17 years old with multiple sclerosis. CDR3s include the opening cysteine and the closing phenylalanine or tryptophan. Each record gives: clone size, CDR3 length, J gene, V gene, D gene, CDR3 protein, CDR3 DNA. The D gene is left open where the match is weak. A clone size is listed for some rows: how often the clone was seen (once, few, many), or a class if it is expanded.

NA | 15 | TRBJ2-3 | TRBV7-8 | TRBD1 | CASSRVGGPTDTQYF | TGTGCCAGCAGCCGTGTAGGGGGCCCCACAGATACGCAGTATTTT
NA | 15 | TRBJ1-1 | TRBV7-3 | NA | CASSADGDPNTEAFF | TGTGCCAGCAGCGCCGACGGGGATCCGAACACTGAAGCTTTCTTT
NA | 16 | TRBJ2-1 | TRBV5-1 | TRBD2 | CASSLASGRSYNEQFF | TGCGCCAGCAGCTTAGCTAGCGGGAGGTCCTACAATGAGCAGTTCTTC
NA | 17 | TRBJ2-1 | TRBV7-2 | TRBD2 | CASSLSISTGGRNEQFF | TGTGCCAGCAGCTTATCCATATCAACGGGGGGGCGCAATGAGCAGTTCTTC
few | 12 | TRBJ2-7 | TRBV29-1 | NA | CSDSDSSYEQYF | TGCAGCGATTCGGACAGCTCCTACGAGCAGTACTTC
NA | 14 | TRBJ1-1 | TRBV29-1 | NA | CSVEDRGVGTEAFF | TGCAGCGTTGAAGATCGGGGGGTCGGCACTGAAGCTTTCTTT
NA | 13 | TRBJ1-1 | TRBV11-1 | NA | CASSFRWDTEAFF | TGTGCCAGCAGCTTCCGATGGGACACTGAAGCTTTCTTT
NA | 14 | TRBJ2-1 | TRBV7-3 | NA | CASSLANGSYEQFF | TGTGCCAGCAGCTTGGCTAACGGGAGCTATGAGCAGTTCTTC
NA | 16 | TRBJ1-5 | TRBV2 | NA | CASRGAWLSRNQPQHF | TGTGCCAGCCGGGGGGCATGGCTTTCGCGCAATCAGCCCCAGCATTTT
NA | 19 | TRBJ2-3 | TRBV7-6 | NA | CASSLALVGGRGDPDTQYF | TGTGCCAGCAGCTTAGCACTAGTGGGGGGGCGAGGAGATCCAGATACGCAGTATTTT
NA | 17 | TRBJ2-1 | TRBV20-1 | TRBD2 | CSARLTSGGSSYNEQFF | TGCAGTGCTAGGCTGACTAGCGGGGGCAGCTCCTACAATGAGCAGTTCTTC
many | 12 | TRBJ2-7 | TRBV29-1 | NA | CSVAQGSYEQYF | TGCAGCGTGGCACAGGGATCCTACGAGCAGTACTTC
NA | 11 | TRBJ2-1 | TRBV24-1 | NA | CATSEGDEQFF | TGTGCCACCAGTGAAGGGGATGAGCAGTTCTTC
few | 13 | TRBJ2-5 | TRBV20-1 | NA | CSAREDLRETQYF | TGCAGTGCGAGAGAAGACCTTCGAGAGACCCAGTACTTC
few | 14 | TRBJ2-7 | TRBV20-1 | TRBD2 | CSATGTSRSYEQYF | TGCAGTGCCACCGGGACTAGCAGATCCTACGAGCAGTACTTC
NA | 15 | TRBJ2-5 | TRBV7-9 | TRBD1 | CASGLGTAIVETQYF | TGTGCCAGCGGCCTAGGGACAGCAATAGTGGAGACCCAGTACTTC
NA | 14 | TRBJ1-5 | TRBV12-3/TRBV12-4 | NA | CASSWARSNQPQHF | TGTGCCAGCAGCTGGGCACGTAGCAATCAGCCCCAGCATTTT
NA | 14 | TRBJ2-1 | TRBV27 | TRBD1 | CASSRGLDVDEQFF | TGTGCCAGCAGCAGGGGGCTCGATGTAGATGAGCAGTTCTTC
NA | 11 | TRBJ1-2 | TRBV12-3/TRBV12-4 | NA | CASSRRDGYTF | TGTGCCAGCAGCCGCAGGGATGGCTACACCTTC
NA | 15 | TRBJ2-1 | TRBV24-1 | TRBD1 | CATSEAGQGGNEQFF | TGTGCCACCAGTGAAGCCGGACAGGGGGGTAATGAGCAGTTCTTC
NA | 15 | TRBJ1-5 | TRBV7-2 | NA | CASSLIGQINQPQHF | TGTGCCAGCAGCTTAATCGGGCAGATTAATCAGCCCCAGCATTTT
NA | 12 | TRBJ1-2 | TRBV20-1 | NA | CSAPRTSNGYTF | TGCAGTGCTCCCCGGACTTCTAATGGCTACACCTTC
many | 15 | TRBJ2-7 | TRBV13 | NA | CASSLGLAGGYEQYF | TGTGCCAGCAGCTTAGGACTAGCCGGAGGTTACGAGCAGTACTTC
once | 16 | TRBJ2-1 | TRBV6-5 | NA | CASSYFREGINNEQFF | TGTGCCAGCAGTTACTTCCGTGAGGGGATTAACAATGAGCAGTTCTTC